This T cell receptor (beta chain) was observed in a study of spatial heterogeneity in lung cancer. Stated time point: sample taken at primary tumor resection. Whole RNA, which was extracted from tumor, nontumor lung tissue or frozen PBMC, was sequenced without any cell sorting. Germline CDR1 DFQATT, CDR2 SNEGSKA (reference sequence). Trimming cost V 3 bases and J 3 bases; bases outside gene matches: 11. This CDR3 region has 15 residues. This clonotype turned up a few times. The study tagged each TCR cDNA molecule with a unique molecular identifier. MiXCR, applied by TCRdb to the 5' RACE reads, yields one record per CDR3 protein. The sample has about 17,000 distinct CDR3 sequences; around 21% are singletons.

This TCR was recovered from a female donor with early-stage non-small cell lung cancer. Specimen: PBMCs, collected at surgery. The V and J genes are TRBV20-1 and TRBJ2-7, with TRBD1 identical over 7 bases. The CDR3 is CSASELRGQIYEQYF. CDR3 DNA sequence: TGCAGTGCTAGTGAACTTAGGGGACAGATCTACGAGCAGTACTTC.